The rows below give T cell receptor beta chains drawn from one sample of a study of shared clonotypes between healthy human individuals. Libraries were prepared by immunoSEQ multiplex PCR; TCRdb keeps only in-frame clonotypes and omits some of them. The repertoire holds some 2.1 million clones, with roughly 95% as singletons. Material: naive CD8+ T cells sorted from blood. The receptors were sampled from a man between 18 and 29 years old in good health. CDR3s include the opening cysteine and the closing phenylalanine or tryptophan. Each record gives: CDR3 protein, CDR3 DNA, D gene, V gene, J gene, clone size. D genes are given only for firm matches. Expanded clones get a size class; other rows say once, few or many, or leave the size out.

CDR3aa: CASSSDRTGLNNFTYEQYF
CDR3nt: TGCGCCAGCAGCTCCGACCGGACAGGGCTGAACAATTTTACCTACGAGCAGTACTTC
d_gene: TRBD1
v_gene: TRBV5-1
j_gene: TRBJ2-7
abundance: -

CDR3aa: CASSEDTAYEQYF
CDR3nt: TGTGCCAGCAGTGAAGACACAGCATACGAGCAGTACTTC
d_gene: -
v_gene: TRBV6-1
j_gene: TRBJ2-7
abundance: -

CDR3aa: CASSIGTSTQETQYF
CDR3nt: TGTGCCAGTAGTATAGGCACTAGCACCCAAGAGACCCAGTACTTC
d_gene: -
v_gene: TRBV19
j_gene: TRBJ2-5
abundance: -

CDR3aa: CASSLFGSMSPDDGYTF
CDR3nt: TGTGCCAGCAGCTTGTTTGGCAGTATGTCCCCGGACGATGGCTACACCTTC
d_gene: -
v_gene: TRBV7-8
j_gene: TRBJ1-2
abundance: -

CDR3aa: CASSLGGSSYNEQFF
CDR3nt: TGCGCCAGCAGCCTAGGGGGAAGCTCCTACAATGAGCAGTTCTTC
d_gene: -
v_gene: TRBV10-2
j_gene: TRBJ2-1
abundance: -

CDR3aa: CASSFMSYEQYF
CDR3nt: TGTGCCAGCAGCTTTATGTCTTACGAGCAGTACTTC
d_gene: -
v_gene: TRBV5-4
j_gene: TRBJ2-7
abundance: -

CDR3aa: CAWSVFVRREQYF
CDR3nt: TGTGCCTGGAGTGTTTTCGTCCGGCGCGAGCAGTACTTC
d_gene: -
v_gene: TRBV30
j_gene: TRBJ2-7
abundance: -

CDR3aa: CASSDPQEDTQYF
CDR3nt: TGTGCCAGCAGTGACCCGCAAGAAGATACGCAGTATTTT
d_gene: -
v_gene: TRBV9
j_gene: TRBJ2-3
abundance: -

CDR3aa: CASNPPEAAQPQHF
CDR3nt: TGTGCCAGCAACCCACCGGAAGCAGCGCAGCCCCAGCATTTT
d_gene: -
v_gene: TRBV21-1
j_gene: TRBJ1-5
abundance: once

CDR3aa: CASSYGRQQETQYF
CDR3nt: TGTGCCAGCAGCTACGGACGGCAGCAAGAGACCCAGTACTTC
d_gene: -
v_gene: TRBV7-6
j_gene: TRBJ2-5
abundance: -

CDR3aa: CASSYHRGITDTQYF
CDR3nt: TGTGCCAGCAGTTACCACAGGGGAATCACAGATACGCAGTATTTT
d_gene: TRBD1
v_gene: TRBV6-5
j_gene: TRBJ2-3
abundance: -

CDR3aa: CASSYPIGGLLGYTF
CDR3nt: TGTGCCAGCAGTTATCCAATTGGAGGGCTGTTGGGCTACACCTTC
d_gene: -
v_gene: TRBV6-5
j_gene: TRBJ1-2
abundance: -

CDR3aa: CASSGQTQGSGANVLTF
CDR3nt: TGTGCCAGCAGCGGCCAAACACAGGGCTCTGGGGCCAACGTCCTGACTTTC
d_gene: -
v_gene: TRBV11-3
j_gene: TRBJ2-6
abundance: -

CDR3aa: CASSWPPGQVDDGYTF
CDR3nt: TGTGCCAGCAGCTGGCCCCCGGGACAGGTGGATGATGGCTACACCTTC
d_gene: TRBD1
v_gene: TRBV5-4
j_gene: TRBJ1-2
abundance: -

CDR3aa: CASSPSGGEISGELFF
CDR3nt: TGTGCCAGCAGTCCTTCAGGGGGCGAAATCTCTGGGGAGCTGTTTTTT
d_gene: TRBD1
v_gene: TRBV27
j_gene: TRBJ2-2
abundance: once

CDR3aa: CASSHPGTGAYEQYF
CDR3nt: TGCGCCAGCAGCCATCCCGGGACAGGGGCCTACGAGCAGTACTTC
d_gene: TRBD1
v_gene: TRBV4-1
j_gene: TRBJ2-7
abundance: -

CDR3aa: CASRGQGAGPAYSGELFF
CDR3nt: TGTGCCAGCAGAGGACAGGGGGCGGGCCCGGCGTATTCCGGGGAGCTGTTTTTT
d_gene: TRBD1
v_gene: TRBV25-1
j_gene: TRBJ2-2
abundance: -

CDR3aa: CASSYGGATQETQYF
CDR3nt: TGTGCCAGCAGTTACGGAGGTGCGACACAAGAGACCCAGTACTTC
d_gene: -
v_gene: TRBV6-5
j_gene: TRBJ2-5
abundance: -

CDR3aa: CASSQDAAGSVAKNIQYF
CDR3nt: TGCGCCAGCAGCCAAGATGCGGCGGGGTCGGTAGCCAAAAACATTCAGTACTTC
d_gene: -
v_gene: TRBV4-1
j_gene: TRBJ2-4
abundance: -

CDR3aa: CATSGSYNSPLHF
CDR3nt: TGTGCCACTTCTGGCAGTTATAATTCACCCCTCCACTTT
d_gene: -
v_gene: TRBV28
j_gene: TRBJ1-6
abundance: -

CDR3aa: CAICETQYF
CDR3nt: TGTGCCATTTGCGAGACCCAGTACTTC
d_gene: -
v_gene: TRBV5-4
j_gene: TRBJ2-5
abundance: once

CDR3aa: CASSEYGGRETQYF
CDR3nt: TGTGCCAGCAGTGAATATGGGGGGCGGGAGACCCAGTACTTC
d_gene: -
v_gene: TRBV25-1
j_gene: TRBJ2-5
abundance: -

CDR3aa: CATGTEDFNYGYTF
CDR3nt: TGTGCCACGGGGACAGAAGATTTTAACTATGGCTACACCTTC
d_gene: TRBD1
v_gene: TRBV10-3
j_gene: TRBJ1-2
abundance: -

CDR3aa: CASSITGSYNEQFF
CDR3nt: TGTGCCAGCAGCATTACCGGTTCCTACAATGAGCAGTTCTTC
d_gene: -
v_gene: TRBV5-4
j_gene: TRBJ2-1
abundance: -

CDR3aa: CASSLANRGFNQPQHF
CDR3nt: TGTGCCAGCAGCTTGGCGAATCGGGGGTTCAATCAGCCCCAGCATTTT
d_gene: -
v_gene: TRBV5-6
j_gene: TRBJ1-5
abundance: once

CDR3aa: CASSASQGGYSNQPQHF
CDR3nt: TGTGCCAGCAGTGCGTCACAGGGGGGGTATAGCAATCAGCCCCAGCATTTT
d_gene: TRBD1
v_gene: TRBV25-1
j_gene: TRBJ1-5
abundance: -

CDR3aa: CASSLGRGTQYF
CDR3nt: TGTGCCAGCAGTCTCGGACGGGGGACGCAGTATTTT
d_gene: -
v_gene: TRBV27
j_gene: TRBJ2-3
abundance: -

CDR3aa: CASSAFPTAITTGELFF
CDR3nt: TGTGCCAGCAGCGCGTTCCCCACCGCGATTACCACCGGGGAGCTGTTTTTT
d_gene: -
v_gene: TRBV11-2
j_gene: TRBJ2-2
abundance: -

CDR3aa: CASSQVNTEAFF
CDR3nt: TGTGCCAGCAGCCAAGTAAACACTGAAGCTTTCTTT
d_gene: -
v_gene: TRBV4-2
j_gene: TRBJ1-1
abundance: -

CDR3aa: CASSLYEYEQYF
CDR3nt: TGTGCCAGCAGCTTGTATGAGTACGAGCAGTACTTC
d_gene: -
v_gene: TRBV5-5
j_gene: TRBJ2-7
abundance: -

CDR3aa: CASSLTAGTYEQYF
CDR3nt: TGTGCCAGCAGCTTGACGGCCGGAACCTACGAGCAGTACTTC
d_gene: -
v_gene: TRBV5-5
j_gene: TRBJ2-7
abundance: -

CDR3aa: CASSRTSAYEQYF
CDR3nt: TGTGCCAGCAGCCGGACTAGCGCCTACGAGCAGTACTTC
d_gene: TRBD2
v_gene: TRBV5-6
j_gene: TRBJ2-7
abundance: -

CDR3aa: CASSPGLAGFYNEQFF
CDR3nt: TGTGCCAGCAGTCCGGGTTTAGCGGGCTTCTACAATGAGCAGTTCTTC
d_gene: TRBD2
v_gene: TRBV5-6
j_gene: TRBJ2-1
abundance: -

CDR3aa: CASSAGDLPQHF
CDR3nt: TGTGCCAGTAGTGCCGGGGACCTGCCCCAGCATTTT
d_gene: -
v_gene: TRBV19
j_gene: TRBJ1-5
abundance: -

CDR3aa: CASSFGGEQYLNEQYF
CDR3nt: TGTGCCAGCAGTTTTGGTGGAGAACAGTACCTCAACGAGCAGTACTTC
d_gene: -
v_gene: TRBV7-2
j_gene: TRBJ2-7
abundance: -

CDR3aa: CASSPGPYEQYF
CDR3nt: TGTGCCAGCAGCCCGGGGCCCTACGAGCAGTACTTC
d_gene: -
v_gene: TRBV6-5
j_gene: TRBJ2-7
abundance: -

CDR3aa: CASSSILAGPSYEQYF
CDR3nt: TGTGCCAGCAGTTCTATCCTAGCGGGGCCTTCCTACGAGCAGTACTTC
d_gene: TRBD2
v_gene: TRBV6-6
j_gene: TRBJ2-7
abundance: -

CDR3aa: CSAGTGTYEQYF
CDR3nt: TGCAGCGCCGGGACAGGTACCTACGAGCAGTACTTC
d_gene: TRBD1
v_gene: TRBV29-1
j_gene: TRBJ2-7
abundance: -

CDR3aa: CASSPPGPLNTEAFF
CDR3nt: TGTGCCAGCTCACCACCCGGGCCCTTGAACACTGAAGCTTTCTTT
d_gene: -
v_gene: TRBV18
j_gene: TRBJ1-1
abundance: once

CDR3aa: CASSLSGQNYEQYF
CDR3nt: TGTGCCAGCAGCCTATCGGGACAAAACTACGAGCAGTACTTC
d_gene: -
v_gene: TRBV7-9
j_gene: TRBJ2-7
abundance: -

CDR3aa: CASSLAAGAYQETQYF
CDR3nt: TGTGCCAGCAGCTTAGCAGCGGGGGCCTACCAAGAGACCCAGTACTTC
d_gene: TRBD2
v_gene: TRBV11-2
j_gene: TRBJ2-5
abundance: -

CDR3aa: CASSQSEATNYGYTF
CDR3nt: TGTGCCAGCAGTCAGAGCGAAGCGACTAACTATGGCTACACCTTC
d_gene: -
v_gene: TRBV6-1
j_gene: TRBJ1-2
abundance: -

CDR3aa: CASGPGHSYNEQFF
CDR3nt: TGTGCCAGCGGTCCGGGACACAGTTACAATGAGCAGTTCTTC
d_gene: -
v_gene: TRBV27
j_gene: TRBJ2-1
abundance: -

CDR3aa: CAAVDREFGLSQYF
CDR3nt: TGTGCCGCAGTGGACAGGGAGTTTGGTTTGTCCCAGTACTTC
d_gene: TRBD1
v_gene: TRBV28
j_gene: TRBJ2-5
abundance: -

CDR3aa: CASSMWQGDEKLFF
CDR3nt: TGTGCCAGTAGTATGTGGCAGGGCGATGAAAAACTGTTTTTT
d_gene: -
v_gene: TRBV19
j_gene: TRBJ1-4
abundance: -

CDR3aa: CASSQAVNYGYTF
CDR3nt: TGTGCCAGCAGCCAGGCGGTGAACTATGGCTACACCTTC
d_gene: -
v_gene: TRBV14
j_gene: TRBJ1-2
abundance: -